This TCR beta chain was identified during a study of shared clonotypes between healthy human individuals. Study-wide points: Clonotype sharing among donors, it was expected, would be affected by sequencing depth.

The protocol was immunoSEQ multiplex PCR, while the TCRdb copy is restricted to in-frame clones and leaves out a portion. The sample has some 2,100,000 clones; around 95% are singletons. Details on this clone: The antigen is not known.

Adults of Caucasian background living in Nashville, Tennessee made up all donors. Germline V CDR1 and CDR2: SGDLS, YYNGEE. This CDR3 is built from 14 residues. The germline V and J ends were trimmed by 3 bases and 4 bases, with 14 bases remaining between them. The sample consisted of naive CD4+ T cells sorted from blood. Subset reported: CD45RA+ positively selected. The chain has TRBV9 and TRBJ2-7; a possible D gene is TRBD2 (6 bases). The sequence derives from a young man in good health. CDR3 sequence: CASSAGTLIYEQYF. CDR3 coding DNA: TGTGCCAGCAGCGCCGGGACTTTGATATACGAGCAGTACTTC.